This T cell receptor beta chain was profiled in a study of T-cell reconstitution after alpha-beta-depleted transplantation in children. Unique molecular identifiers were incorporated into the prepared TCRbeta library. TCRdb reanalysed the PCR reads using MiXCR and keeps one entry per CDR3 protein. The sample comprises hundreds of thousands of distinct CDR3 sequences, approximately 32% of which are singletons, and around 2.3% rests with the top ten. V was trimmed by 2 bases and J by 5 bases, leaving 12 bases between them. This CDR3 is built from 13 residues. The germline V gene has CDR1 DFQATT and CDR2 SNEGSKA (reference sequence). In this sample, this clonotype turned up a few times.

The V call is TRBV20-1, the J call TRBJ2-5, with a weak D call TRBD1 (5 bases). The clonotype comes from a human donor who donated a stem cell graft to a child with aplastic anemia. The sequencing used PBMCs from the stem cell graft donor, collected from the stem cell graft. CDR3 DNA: TGCAGTGCTAGACACACCAACAGGGAGACCCAGTACTTC. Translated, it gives CSARHTNRETQYF.